This TCR beta chain was recorded in a study of blood T cell repertoires in COVID-19. On the study more broadly: Specimens from acute and convalescent COVID-19 originated in the United States, Italy and Spain. Nucleic acid was either cDNA or gDNA, and it came from T cells, B-cell-depleted T cells, or PBMCs.

Germline V CDR1 and CDR2: MNHNS, SASEGT. This CDR3 contains 18 residues. The ends were cut back, 4 bases at V and 0 bases at J, with 16 bases in the middle. In the original processing: Estimation of nucleated cell counts was performed using reference gene primer amplification. TCRdb's copy holds only in-frame clones and misses some; the assay was immunoSEQ multiplex PCR. That table supplies the V and J calls and clone size; D and trimming were determined from the DNA. This sample has around 250,000 clones, with over 80% found just once. The receptor's source is a woman between 40 and 50 years old who had recovered from COVID-19. The rearrangement joins TRBV6-1 to TRBJ2-6; possibly TRBD1 for D (6 bases). Sequences were obtained from peripheral blood. CDR3 amino acids: CASSGSDRSASGANVLTF. CDR3 sequence (DNA): TGTGCCAGCAGTGGGTCGGACAGAAGCGCCTCTGGGGCCAACGTCCTGACTTTC.